Sequencing of this T cell receptor (beta chain) was carried out in a study of response to subunit inactivated influenza vaccine. V was trimmed by 3 bases and J by 0 bases, leaving 10 bases between them. The germline gives CDR1 DFQATT, CDR2 SNEGSKA (reference sequence). This CDR3 comprises 14 residues. TCRdb ran MiXCR on the RT-PCR reads and lists one entry per CDR3 protein. The repertoire holds about 800,000 distinct CDR3 sequences, with about 20% as singletons. This clonotype showed up just a few times. The sequencing here drew on PBMCs from blood, taken more than 4 days after vaccination. The sequence was collected from a middle-aged man who received an inactivated influenza vaccine. The V call is TRBV20-1, the J call TRBJ2-3; no reliable D call. The CDR3 protein is CSARGTSSTDTQYF. The CDR3 bases are TGCAGTGCTAGGGGCACCTCTAGCACAGATACGCAGTATTTT.